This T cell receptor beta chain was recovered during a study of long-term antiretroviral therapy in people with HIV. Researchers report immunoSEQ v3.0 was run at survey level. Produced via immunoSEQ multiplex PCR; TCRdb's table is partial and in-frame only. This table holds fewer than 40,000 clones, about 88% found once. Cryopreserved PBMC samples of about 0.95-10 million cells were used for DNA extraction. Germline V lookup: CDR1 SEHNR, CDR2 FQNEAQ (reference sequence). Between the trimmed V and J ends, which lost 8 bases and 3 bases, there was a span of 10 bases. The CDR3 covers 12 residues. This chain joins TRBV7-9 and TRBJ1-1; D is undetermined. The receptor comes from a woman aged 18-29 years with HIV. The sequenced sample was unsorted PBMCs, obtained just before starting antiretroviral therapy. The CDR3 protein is CASPRMDTEAFF. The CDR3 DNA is TGTGCCAGCCCTAGGATGGACACTGAAGCTTTCTTT.